This TCR beta chain originates from a study of cytomegalovirus exposure and HLA in healthy donors (dated by TCRdb to 2015 to 2018). Regarding the study in general: In an earlier analysis of 587 of the donors, 250 to 350 Gb of sequence data and about 110 million unique TCR beta sequences from 150 million to 200 million T cells were reported. Class I and class II HLA loci were covered by the typing at four-digit resolution. Alongside the repertoire data, information on donor age, sex, ethnicity and CMV serostatus was compiled. The study profiled the T cell repertoires of 666 subjects by immunosequencing and related them to cytomegalovirus serostatus. Roughly 300 gigabases of sequencing data and roughly 90 million unique TCR sequences were included in an early release covering under 650 HLA-typed donors. The aim of the study was to test whether cataloging public T cell receptors could identify signatures of past pathogen exposure. A later analysis re-analyzed previously published TCR beta repertoires from about 600 donors and added high-resolution HLA genotyping to study TCR occurrence patterns. In an earlier analysis of roughly 580 of the donors, high-throughput TCR beta sequencing was used to judge whether each TCR beta V gene segment behaved as functional or pseudogenic. All discovery cohort repertoires had been generated on a single sequencing platform. Besides the first cohort of under 700 subjects, a separate validation cohort made up of roughly 130 different subjects was used. The genetic ancestry cluster associated with self-reported Caucasian donors included about 84% of the 300 to 450 genotyped donors. A later genetic analysis used genome-wide SNP genotypes for about 60% of the roughly 700 donors, treating that subset as a discovery cohort. To predict cytomegalovirus infection status, the study brought together high-throughput TCR immunosequencing, statistical association of individual TCRs with disease status, and machine learning. Typing coverage varied by locus: roughly 629-630 donors for A, B, C, DRB1 and DQB1; more than 500 for DQA1; nearly 610 for DPA1; about 450 for DPB1. On average, about 240,000 unique TCR beta nucleotide sequences were sequenced per donor among more than 350 genotyped donors of the cohort, with roughly 19% of those sequences being non-productive. The later analysis used no new phenotypic data to find candidate immune exposures, relying instead on TCR beta sequences and their occurrence across donors. About five DR-DQ haplotypes were handled as single units for association and clustering because linkage in the cohort was strong.

Library construction relied on the immunoSEQ multiplex PCR assay. The multiplex PCR relied on a mix of 60 forward primers for TCR Vbeta segments and 13 reverse primers for TCR Jbeta segments. The CDR3 region of rearranged TCR beta genes was amplified from genomic DNA with a multiplex PCR assay. On the Illumina HiSeq System, the amplified TCR beta libraries were sequenced as 87-base-pair reads. Per the authors' processing: Across the 600 to 700 repertoires, a later analysis counted 78 million or so unique TCR beta chains, some 11 million of which were shared by at least two donors. To remove PCR and sequencing errors, raw reads were error-corrected and collapsed into unique sequences using a nearest-neighbor algorithm that merged closely related sequences. V, D and J gene segments were assigned by aligning CDR3 sequences to IMGT reference sequences. For a sequence to be retained, a match of at least six nucleotides was required to both a V gene segment and a J gene segment. Rearrangements were classified as productive when the CDR3 lacked stop codons and remained in frame with V and J, and all other rearrangements were classified as non-productive. Following IMGT convention, CDR3 was defined as the stretch from the second conserved V-encoded cysteine to the conserved J-encoded phenylalanine. In an earlier analysis of around 540 of the donors, sequences lacking an unambiguous match to a single V gene segment were excluded. An earlier analysis of a few hundred of the donors called V segments functional above 56.7% productive rearrangements and segregating when the between-donor standard deviation exceeded 5%. A statistical classification framework was built for diagnosing cytomegalovirus status from the catalog of TCR beta chain sequences. In a later analysis, TCR nucleotide sequences were compared against IMGT/GENE-DB human TR gene sequences so that V and J genes could be assigned. Using the TCRdist pipeline, a later analysis assigned CDR3 sequences along with most-parsimonious VDJ recombination scenarios. A later analysis defined each TCR beta chain by its CDR3 amino acid sequence plus V-gene family, and excluded reads lacking a unique V-gene family. A later analysis removed over 500 highly shared, low-generation-probability nucleotide sequences to deal with suspected cross-contamination and a sequencing artifact. For each public chain, a later analysis derived a clonal expansion index from normalized ranks of inferred template counts within each repertoire. In a later analysis, generation probabilities were computed using a VDJ recombination model fitted to out-of-frame rearrangements, and the results were checked against IGoR. In a later analysis, hypergeometric tests were used to score TCR-TCR, TCR-HLA and TCR-CMV co-occurrence, with a repertoire-size bias correction applied to TCR pairs. In a later analysis, false discovery rates were estimated by permuting HLA or CMV assignments 20 times. In a later analysis, co-occurring TCRs were grouped using DBSCAN, with TCRdist sequence similarity added in when clustering inside HLA-allele-positive subsets. Repertoires with fewer than 30,000 or more than 120,000 public chains were left out of co-occurrence clustering, as were five repertoires with anomalous nucleotide sharing. TCRdb took this table from immuneACCESS and kept in-frame rearrangements with V and J called. Such tables lack part of the clones; where checked against another copy, unresolved V genes explain under half of the gap, and the rest is unexplained. V and J calls plus clone size are reproduced from that table; the DNA served to infer D and trimming. A total of around 130,000 clones appear in this sample, about 82% of them only once. The top ten clones comprise about 1% of the sample.

In this sample, this clone turned up a few times. Its antigen is not yet known. No much larger clone exists at a distance of one base, and base qualities are not known. Looking up the germline V gene yields CDR1 SGDLS and CDR2 YYNGEE. From the cysteine through the phenylalanine, the CDR3 covers 16 amino acids. The read is trimmed to its CDR3 DNA, 48 bases read in frame from base 1. The junction shows trimming of 3 bases on V and 5 bases on J, plus 20 bases between the germline ends. Study-level results and caveats: A further reported finding was that TCR beta sequences accurately predicted the HLA-A and HLA-B alleles for most subjects in the first cohort. Presence/absence analyses assumed roughly uniform sequencing depth across donors, an assumption that may not hold. According to a later genetic analysis, donors in an Asian-associated ancestry cluster had fewer N-insertions in productive TCRs than the approximately 670-donor mean. About 17 rarely observed V segments, including chromosome 9 orphons, were excluded from the earlier analysis of approximately 500 of the donors because counts were too low. The sequencing pipeline was judged likely to have produced a cluster of highly shared sequence variants as a technical artifact. Because HLA typing was missing for some donors at each locus, association tests included only the typed subset. In a later analysis, HLA-associated TCR beta chains showed more clonal expansion and lower generation probabilities than non-associated chains that were equally common. The study listed 150 to 200 TCR beta chains as associated with cytomegalovirus. A later analysis found that TCR association rates varied across HLA loci, with DRB1 alleles showing the most associated TCRs and HLA-C alleles the fewest. Immune exposure information for the cohort was limited to CMV serostatus. The 87-base-pair reads could not distinguish some IMGT-functional V segments, including TRBV6-2 and TRBV6-3, so those segments were excluded. Broadly in line with IMGT annotations, most TCR beta V segments showed up in productive rearrangements about 90% or about 30% of the time in an earlier analysis of around 550 of the donors. The authors suggested that the approach could potentially be generalized to other disease states and immunological phenotypes. Linkage disequilibrium might explain the correlated functional status among segregating V segments, but an unknown experimental factor could not be excluded. Most TCR sequences were observed very rarely across donors, whereas some public TCRs were present in many individuals. A later analysis reported that several top co-occurrence clusters appeared linked to parvovirus B19, influenza, CMV and Epstein-Barr virus. The classifier was reported to diagnose cytomegalovirus status with high specificity and sensitivity in both the original and validation cohorts. Specific HLA alleles were associated with roughly 16,000 TCR beta sequences at a false discovery rate of 0.05 in a later analysis. When HLA alleles, especially DR and DQ, strongly co-occurred, attributing TCR associations to individual alleles was difficult. A few of the identified cytomegalovirus-associated TCR beta chains were confirmed in vitro to be specific for cytomegalovirus antigens. The cohort was sequenced for TCR beta chains only, and without alpha or paired-chain data the features that could be detected were limited. In a later genetic analysis, a missense DCLRE1C variant was associated with V-gene and J-gene trimming of TCR beta chains, and the association was replicated in an independent cohort. According to a later analysis, most CMV-associated TCR beta chains appeared to be HLA-restricted, and the HLA associations seemed to be driven largely by CMV exposure.

In total, approximately 700 healthy bone marrow donors made up the cohort. Cohort members were all nominally healthy when sampled, although unrecorded immune exposures were likely present. The donor tested CMV seronegative, placing the donor among the 350 or so seronegative members of the cohort. A peripheral blood sample was provided by each donor, and peripheral blood mononuclear cells were used for TCR beta sequencing. The Qiagen DNeasy Blood Extraction Kit was used to extract genomic DNA from the blood cell samples. The sequence was obtained from a boy between 10 and 17 years old in good health and CMV-seronegative. The V and J genes are TRBV9 and TRBJ1-1, and the D gene may be TRBD1, 6 bases matching. The sample comprised PBMCs. The CDR3 is CASSDKGVPGGTEAFF. The nucleotide sequence reads as follows: TGTGCCAGCAGCGATAAGGGGGTTCCGGGAGGGACTGAAGCTTTCTTT.